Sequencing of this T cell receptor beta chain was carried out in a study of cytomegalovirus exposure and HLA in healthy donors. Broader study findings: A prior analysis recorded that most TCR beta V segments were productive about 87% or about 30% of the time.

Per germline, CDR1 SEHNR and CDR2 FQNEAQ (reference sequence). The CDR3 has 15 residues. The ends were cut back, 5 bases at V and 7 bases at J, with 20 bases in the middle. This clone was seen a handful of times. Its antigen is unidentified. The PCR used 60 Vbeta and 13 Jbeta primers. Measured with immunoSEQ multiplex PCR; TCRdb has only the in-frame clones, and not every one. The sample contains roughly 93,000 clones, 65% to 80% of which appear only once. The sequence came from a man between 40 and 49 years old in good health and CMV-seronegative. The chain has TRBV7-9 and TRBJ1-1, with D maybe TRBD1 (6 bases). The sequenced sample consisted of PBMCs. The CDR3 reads CASSSVGTGGYEAFF. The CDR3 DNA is TGTGCCAGCAGCAGCGTAGGGACGGGGGGCTATGAAGCTTTCTTT.